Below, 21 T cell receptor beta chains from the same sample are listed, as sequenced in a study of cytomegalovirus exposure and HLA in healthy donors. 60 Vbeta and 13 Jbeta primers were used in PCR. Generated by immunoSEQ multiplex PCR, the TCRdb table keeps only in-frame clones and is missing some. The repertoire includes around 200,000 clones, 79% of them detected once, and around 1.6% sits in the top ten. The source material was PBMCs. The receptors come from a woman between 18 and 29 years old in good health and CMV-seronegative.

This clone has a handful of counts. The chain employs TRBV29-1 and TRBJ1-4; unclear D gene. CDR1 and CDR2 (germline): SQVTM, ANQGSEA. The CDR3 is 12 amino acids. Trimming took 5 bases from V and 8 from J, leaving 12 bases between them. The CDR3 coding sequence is TGCAGCGTTCTGCCCCCCGGGGAAAAACTGTTTTTT. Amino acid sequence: CSVLPPGEKLFF.

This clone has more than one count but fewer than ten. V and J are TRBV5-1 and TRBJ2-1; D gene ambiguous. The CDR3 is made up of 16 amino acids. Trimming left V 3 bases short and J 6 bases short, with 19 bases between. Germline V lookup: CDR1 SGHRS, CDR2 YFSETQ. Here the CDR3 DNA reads TGCGCCAGCAGCTCAATAGAAACCTTAGCAGTCAATGAGCAGTTCTTC. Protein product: CASSSIETLAVNEQFF.

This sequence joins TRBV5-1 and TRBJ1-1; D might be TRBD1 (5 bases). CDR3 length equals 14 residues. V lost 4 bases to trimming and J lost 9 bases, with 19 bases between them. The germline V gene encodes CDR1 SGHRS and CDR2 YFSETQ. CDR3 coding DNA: TGCGCCAGCAGCCCCGCCGGGGGAAACGAAAAAGCTTTCTTT. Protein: CASSPAGGNEKAFF.

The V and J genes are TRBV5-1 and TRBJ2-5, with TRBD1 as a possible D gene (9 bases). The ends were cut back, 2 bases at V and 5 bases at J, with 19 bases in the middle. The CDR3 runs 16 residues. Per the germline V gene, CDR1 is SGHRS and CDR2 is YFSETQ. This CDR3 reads CASSFGTGTRAETQYF. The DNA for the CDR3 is TGCGCCAGCAGCTTCGGGACAGGGACTAGAGCGGAGACCCAGTACTTC.

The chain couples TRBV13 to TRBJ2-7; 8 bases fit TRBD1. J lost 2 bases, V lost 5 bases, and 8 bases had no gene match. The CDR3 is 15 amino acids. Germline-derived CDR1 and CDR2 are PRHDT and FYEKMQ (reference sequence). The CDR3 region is CASSTPGQAPYEQYF. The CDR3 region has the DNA TGTGCCAGCAGCACCCCGGGACAGGCCCCCTACGAGCAGTACTTC.

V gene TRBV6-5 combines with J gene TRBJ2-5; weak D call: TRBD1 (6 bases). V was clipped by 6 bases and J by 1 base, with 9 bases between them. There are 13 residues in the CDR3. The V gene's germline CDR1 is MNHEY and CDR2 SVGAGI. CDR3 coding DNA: TGTGCCAGCAGGAGGGACATCCAAGAGACCCAGTACTTC. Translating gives CASRRDIQETQYF.

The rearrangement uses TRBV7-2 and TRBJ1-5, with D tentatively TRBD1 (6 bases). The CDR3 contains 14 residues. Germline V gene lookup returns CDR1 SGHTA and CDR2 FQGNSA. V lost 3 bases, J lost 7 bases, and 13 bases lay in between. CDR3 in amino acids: CASSFGSGVQPQHF. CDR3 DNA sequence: TGTGCCAGCAGCTTCGGGTCAGGGGTACAGCCCCAGCATTTT.

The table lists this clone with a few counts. In DNA, the CDR3 is TGTGCCAGCAGCAACCAGCGGGGGGGCCTGAATACGCAGTATTTT. As protein: CASSNQRGGLNTQYF. This chain links TRBV7-2 with TRBJ2-3; 10 positions match TRBD2. The CDR3 is 15 amino acids. With V trimmed by 5 bases and J by 7 bases, 9 bases remained unmatched. Germline V gene data show CDR1 as SGHTA and CDR2 as FQGNSA. The variable domain in full, with the rest retrieved from reference TRBV7-2 and TRBJ2-3, is GAGVSQSPSNKVTEKGKDVELRCDPISGHTALYWYRQSLGQGLEFLIYFQGNSAPDKSGLPSDRFSAERTGGSVSTLTIQRTQQEDSAVYLCASSNQRGGLNTQYFGPGTRLTVL.

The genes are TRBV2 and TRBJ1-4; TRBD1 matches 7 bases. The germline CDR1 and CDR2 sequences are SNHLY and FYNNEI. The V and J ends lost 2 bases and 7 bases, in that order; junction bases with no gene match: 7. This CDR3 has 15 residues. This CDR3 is CASSERGDRAEKLFF. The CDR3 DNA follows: TGTGCCAGCAGTGAAAGGGGTGACAGGGCTGAAAAACTGTTTTTT.

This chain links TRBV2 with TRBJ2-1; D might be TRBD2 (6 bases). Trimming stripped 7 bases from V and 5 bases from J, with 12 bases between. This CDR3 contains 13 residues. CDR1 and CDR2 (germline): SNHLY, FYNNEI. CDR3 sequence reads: CASIKEGNNEQFF. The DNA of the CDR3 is TGTGCCAGCATTAAGGAGGGGAACAATGAGCAGTTCTTC.

CDR3 sequence reads: CASTQGGGSNQPQHF. The CDR3 nucleotides are TGTGCCAGCACTCAGGGAGGCGGTAGCAATCAGCCCCAGCATTTT. The rearrangement joins TRBV28 to TRBJ1-5, with a weak D call TRBD1 (5 bases). CDR3 length equals 15 residues. Germline CDR1 is MDHEN and CDR2 is SYDVKM. The V gene lost 7 bases and the J gene lost 0 bases, with 13 bases spanning the gap.

This chain's CDR3 is CATSRGQSDTQYF. The CDR3 DNA reads as TGTGCCACCAGCAGAGGACAGTCAGATACGCAGTATTTT. The chain employs TRBV15 and TRBJ2-3; perhaps TRBD1 as D (5 bases). With 1 base removed from V and 4 bases from J, the gap between germline ends came to 6 bases. The CDR3 totals 13 residues. Germline V CDR1 and CDR2: LNHNV, YYDKDF (reference sequence).

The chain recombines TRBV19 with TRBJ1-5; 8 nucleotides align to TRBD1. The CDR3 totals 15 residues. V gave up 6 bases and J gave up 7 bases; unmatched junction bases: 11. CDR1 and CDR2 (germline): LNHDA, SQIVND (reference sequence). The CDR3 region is CASRTGQAGGQPQHF. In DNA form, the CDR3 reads TGTGCCAGTAGGACGGGACAGGCGGGAGGGCAGCCCCAGCATTTT.

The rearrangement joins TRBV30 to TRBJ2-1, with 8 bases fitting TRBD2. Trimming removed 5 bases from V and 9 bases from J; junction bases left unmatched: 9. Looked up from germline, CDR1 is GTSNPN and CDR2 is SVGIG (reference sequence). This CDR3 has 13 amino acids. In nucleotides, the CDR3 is TGTGCCTGGGGACGGGGCCGGGAGGGTGAGCAGTTCTTC. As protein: CAWGRGREGEQFF.

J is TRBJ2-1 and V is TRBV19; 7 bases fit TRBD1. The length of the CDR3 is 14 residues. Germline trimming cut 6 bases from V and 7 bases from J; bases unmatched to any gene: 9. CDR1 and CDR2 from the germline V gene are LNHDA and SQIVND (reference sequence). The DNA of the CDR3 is TGTGCCAGTAGAAACAGGGGCCAGCGGAATGAGCAGTTCTTC. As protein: CASRNRGQRNEQFF.

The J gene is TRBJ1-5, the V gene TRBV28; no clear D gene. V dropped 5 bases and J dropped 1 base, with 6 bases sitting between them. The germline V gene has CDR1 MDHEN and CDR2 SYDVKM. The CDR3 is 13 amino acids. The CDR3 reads CASSGPSNQPQHF. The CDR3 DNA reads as TGTGCCAGCAGTGGCCCGAGCAATCAGCCCCAGCATTTT.

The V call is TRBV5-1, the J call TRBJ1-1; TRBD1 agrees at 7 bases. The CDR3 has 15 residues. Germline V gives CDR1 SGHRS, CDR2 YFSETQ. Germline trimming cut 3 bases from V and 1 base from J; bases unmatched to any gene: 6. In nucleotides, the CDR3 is TGCGCCAGCAGCTCCGGACAGGCCAAGAACACTGAAGCTTTCTTT. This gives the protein CASSSGQAKNTEAFF.

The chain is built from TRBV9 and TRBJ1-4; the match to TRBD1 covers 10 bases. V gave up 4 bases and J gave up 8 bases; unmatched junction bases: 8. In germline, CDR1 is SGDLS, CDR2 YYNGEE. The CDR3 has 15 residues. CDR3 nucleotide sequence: TGTGCCAGCAGCACCCGACAGGGGGCAGAGGAAAAACTGTTTTTT. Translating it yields CASSTRQGAEEKLFF.

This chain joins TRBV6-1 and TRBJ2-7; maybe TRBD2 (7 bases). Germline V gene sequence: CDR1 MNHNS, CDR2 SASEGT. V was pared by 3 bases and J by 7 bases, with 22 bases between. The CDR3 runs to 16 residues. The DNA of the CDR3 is TGTGCCAGCAGTGATTCTGGCGGGAGTTTAGGGGGAGAGCAGTACTTC. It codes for CASSDSGGSLGGEQYF.

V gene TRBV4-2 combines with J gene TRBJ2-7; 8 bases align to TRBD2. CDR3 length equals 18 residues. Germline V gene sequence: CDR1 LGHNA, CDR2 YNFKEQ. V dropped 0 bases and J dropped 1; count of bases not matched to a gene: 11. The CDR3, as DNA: TGTGCCAGCAGCCAAGAATCGGGGGGGGACTACAATTCCTACGAGCAGTACTTC. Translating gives CASSQESGGDYNSYEQYF.

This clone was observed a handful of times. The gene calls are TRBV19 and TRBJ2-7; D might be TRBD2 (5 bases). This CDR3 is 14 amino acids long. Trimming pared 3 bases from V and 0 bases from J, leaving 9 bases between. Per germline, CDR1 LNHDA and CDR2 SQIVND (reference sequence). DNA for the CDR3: TGTGCCAGTAGTATGGTGGGGAGCTCCTACGAGCAGTACTTC. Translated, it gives CASSMVGSSYEQYF.